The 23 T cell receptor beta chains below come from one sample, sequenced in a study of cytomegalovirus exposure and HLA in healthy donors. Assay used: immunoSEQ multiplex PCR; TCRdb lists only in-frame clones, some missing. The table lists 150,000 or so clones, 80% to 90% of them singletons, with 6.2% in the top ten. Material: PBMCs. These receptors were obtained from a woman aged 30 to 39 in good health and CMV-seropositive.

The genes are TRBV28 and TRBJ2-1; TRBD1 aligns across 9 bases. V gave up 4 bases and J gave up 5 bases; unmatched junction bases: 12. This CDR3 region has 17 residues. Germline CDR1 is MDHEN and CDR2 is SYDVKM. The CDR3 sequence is CASSSWIQGASNNEQFF. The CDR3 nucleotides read TGTGCCAGCAGTTCATGGATACAGGGGGCCAGTAACAATGAGCAGTTCTTC. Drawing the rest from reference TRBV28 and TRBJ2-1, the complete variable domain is DVKVTQSSRYLVKRTGEKVFLECVQDMDHENMFWYRQDPGLGLRLIYFSYDVKMKEKGDIPEGYSVSREKKERFSLILESASTNQTSMYLCASSSWIQGASNNEQFFGPGTRLTVL.

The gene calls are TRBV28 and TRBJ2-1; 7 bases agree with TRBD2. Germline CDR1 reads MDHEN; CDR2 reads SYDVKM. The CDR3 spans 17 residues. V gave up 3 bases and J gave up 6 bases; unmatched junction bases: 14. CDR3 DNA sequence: TGTGCCAGCAGTTTTCCCTTAAGCGGGGTAAGTCGCAATGAGCAGTTCTTC. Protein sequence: CASSFPLSGVSRNEQFF. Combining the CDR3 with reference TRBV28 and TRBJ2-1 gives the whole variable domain DVKVTQSSRYLVKRTGEKVFLECVQDMDHENMFWYRQDPGLGLRLIYFSYDVKMKEKGDIPEGYSVSREKKERFSLILESASTNQTSMYLCASSFPLSGVSRNEQFFGPGTRLTVL.

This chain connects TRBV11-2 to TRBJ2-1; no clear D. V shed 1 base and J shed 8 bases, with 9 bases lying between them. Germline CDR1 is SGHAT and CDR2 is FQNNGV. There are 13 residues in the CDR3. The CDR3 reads CASSLGFVYEQFF. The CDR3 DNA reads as TGTGCCAGCAGCTTAGGTTTTGTCTATGAGCAGTTCTTC.

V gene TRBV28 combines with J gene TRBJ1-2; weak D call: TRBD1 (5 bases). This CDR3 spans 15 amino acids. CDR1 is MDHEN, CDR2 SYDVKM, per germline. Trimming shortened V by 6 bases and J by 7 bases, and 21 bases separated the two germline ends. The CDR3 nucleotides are TGTGCCAGCAGCGCCTCCGCAGGGATCTTCGGTGGCTACACCTTC. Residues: CASSASAGIFGGYTF.

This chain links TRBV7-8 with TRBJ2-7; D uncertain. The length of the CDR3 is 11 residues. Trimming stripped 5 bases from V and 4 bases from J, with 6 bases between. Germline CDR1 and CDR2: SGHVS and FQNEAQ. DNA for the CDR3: TGTGCCAGCAGCCAACAATACGAGCAGTACTTC. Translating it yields CASSQQYEQYF. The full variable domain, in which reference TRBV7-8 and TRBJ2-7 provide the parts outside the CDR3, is GAGVSQSPRYKVAKRGQDVALRCDPISGHVSLFWYQQALGQGPEFLTYFQNEAQLDKSGLPSDRFFAERPEGSVSTLKIQRTQQEDSAVYLCASSQQYEQYFGPGTRLTVT.

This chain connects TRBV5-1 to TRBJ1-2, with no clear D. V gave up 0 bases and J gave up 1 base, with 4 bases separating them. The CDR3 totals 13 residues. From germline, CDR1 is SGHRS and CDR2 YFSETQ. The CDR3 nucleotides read TGCGCCAGCAGCTTGGACAGTAACTATGGCTACACCTTC. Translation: CASSLDSNYGYTF.

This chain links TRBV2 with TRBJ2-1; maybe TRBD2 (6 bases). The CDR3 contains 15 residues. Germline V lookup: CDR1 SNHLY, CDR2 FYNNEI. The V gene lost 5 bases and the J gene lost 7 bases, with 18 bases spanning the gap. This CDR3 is CASSPLGGDTNEQFF. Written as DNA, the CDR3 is TGTGCCAGCAGTCCTCTCGGGGGAGATACGAATGAGCAGTTCTTC.

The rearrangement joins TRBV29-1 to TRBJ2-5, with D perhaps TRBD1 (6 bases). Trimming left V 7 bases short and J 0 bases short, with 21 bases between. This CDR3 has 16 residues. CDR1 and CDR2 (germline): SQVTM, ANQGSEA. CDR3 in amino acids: CSATYWDTWYQETQYF. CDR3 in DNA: TGCAGCGCCACCTACTGGGACACATGGTACCAAGAGACCCAGTACTTC.

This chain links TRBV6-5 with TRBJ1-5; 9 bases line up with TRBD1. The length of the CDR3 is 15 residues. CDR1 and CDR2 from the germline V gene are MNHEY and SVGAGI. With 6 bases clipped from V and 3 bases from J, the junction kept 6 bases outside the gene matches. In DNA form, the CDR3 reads TGTGCCAGCAGACTTGACAGGGGGGCCAATCAGCCCCAGCATTTT. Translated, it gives CASRLDRGANQPQHF.

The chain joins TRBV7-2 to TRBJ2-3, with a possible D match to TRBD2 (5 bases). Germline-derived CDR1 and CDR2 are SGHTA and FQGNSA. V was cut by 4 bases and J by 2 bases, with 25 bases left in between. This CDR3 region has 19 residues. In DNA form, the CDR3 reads TGTGCCAGCAGCTACCCCCTAGACGTGAGGAGGTCGGACACAGATACGCAGTATTTT. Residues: CASSYPLDVRRSDTDTQYF.

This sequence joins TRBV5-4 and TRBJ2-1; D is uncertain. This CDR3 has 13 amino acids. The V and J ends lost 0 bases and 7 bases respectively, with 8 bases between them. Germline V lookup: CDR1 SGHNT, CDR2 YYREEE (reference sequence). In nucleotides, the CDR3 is TGTGCCAGCAGCTTGGTTAGAGAGAATGAGCAGTTCTTC. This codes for CASSLVRENEQFF.

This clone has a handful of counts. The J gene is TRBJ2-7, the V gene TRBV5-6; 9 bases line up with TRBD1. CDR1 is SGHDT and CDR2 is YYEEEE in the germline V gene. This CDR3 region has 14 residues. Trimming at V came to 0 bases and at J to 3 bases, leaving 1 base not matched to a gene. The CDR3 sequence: CASSLGTGVYEQYF. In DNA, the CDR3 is TGTGCCAGCAGCTTGGGGACAGGGGTCTACGAGCAGTACTTC.

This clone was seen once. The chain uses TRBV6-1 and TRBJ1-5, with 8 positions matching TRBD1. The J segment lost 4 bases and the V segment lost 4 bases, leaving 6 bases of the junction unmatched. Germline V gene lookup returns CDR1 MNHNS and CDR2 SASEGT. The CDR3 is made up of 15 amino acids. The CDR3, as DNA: TGTGCCAGCAGTGCGGGACAGGACGGGAATCAGCCCCAGCATTTT. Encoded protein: CASSAGQDGNQPQHF.

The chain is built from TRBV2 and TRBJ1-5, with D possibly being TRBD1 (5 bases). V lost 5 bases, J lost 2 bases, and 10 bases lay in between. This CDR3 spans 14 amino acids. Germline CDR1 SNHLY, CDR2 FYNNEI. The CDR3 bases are TGTGCCAGCAGTCTAGCGGGGGGCAATCAGCCCCAGCATTTT. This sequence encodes CASSLAGGNQPQHF. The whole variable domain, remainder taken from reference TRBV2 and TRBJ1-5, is EPEVTQTPSHQVTQMGQEVILRCVPISNHLYFYWYRQILGQKVEFLVSFYNNEISEKSEIFDDQFSVERPDGSNFTLKIRSTKLEDSAMYFCASSLAGGNQPQHFGDGTRLSIL.

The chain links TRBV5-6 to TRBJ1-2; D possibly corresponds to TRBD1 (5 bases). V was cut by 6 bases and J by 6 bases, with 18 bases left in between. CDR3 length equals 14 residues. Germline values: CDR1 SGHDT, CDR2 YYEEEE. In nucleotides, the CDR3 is TGTGCCAGCACCCCACTTGGCAGGGTTGATGGCTACACCTTC. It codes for CASTPLGRVDGYTF.

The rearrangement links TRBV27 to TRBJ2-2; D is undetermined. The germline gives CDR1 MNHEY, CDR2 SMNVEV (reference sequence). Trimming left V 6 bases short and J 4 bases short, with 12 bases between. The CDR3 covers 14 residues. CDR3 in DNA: TGTGCCAGCAGCCCATGGCAGGCCACCGGGGAGCTGTTTTTT. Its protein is CASSPWQATGELFF.

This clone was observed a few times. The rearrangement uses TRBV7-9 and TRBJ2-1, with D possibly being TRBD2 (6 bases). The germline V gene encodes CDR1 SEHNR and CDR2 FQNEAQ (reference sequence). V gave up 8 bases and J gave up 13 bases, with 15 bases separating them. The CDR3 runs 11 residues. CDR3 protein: CASGEPSVQFF. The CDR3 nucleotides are TGTGCCAGCGGGGAGCCTAGCGTACAGTTCTTC.

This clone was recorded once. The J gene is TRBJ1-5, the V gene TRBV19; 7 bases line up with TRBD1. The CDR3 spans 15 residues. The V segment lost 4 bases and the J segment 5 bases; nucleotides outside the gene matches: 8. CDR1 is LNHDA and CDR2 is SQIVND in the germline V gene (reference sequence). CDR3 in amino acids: CASSTLDRMDQPQHF. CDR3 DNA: TGTGCCAGTAGTACGCTGGACAGGATGGATCAGCCCCAGCATTTT.

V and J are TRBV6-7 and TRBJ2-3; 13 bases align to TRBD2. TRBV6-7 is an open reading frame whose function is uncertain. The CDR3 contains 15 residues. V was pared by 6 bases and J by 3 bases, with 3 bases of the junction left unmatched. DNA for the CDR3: TGTGCCAGCAGCGGGACTAGCGGGAAGACAGATACGCAGTATTTT. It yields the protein CASSGTSGKTDTQYF.

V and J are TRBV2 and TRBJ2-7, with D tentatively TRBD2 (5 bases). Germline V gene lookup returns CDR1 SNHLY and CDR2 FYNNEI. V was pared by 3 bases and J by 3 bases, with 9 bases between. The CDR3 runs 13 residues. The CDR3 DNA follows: TGTGCCAGCAGTGATGGACTTTTCTACGAGCAGTACTTC. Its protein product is CASSDGLFYEQYF.

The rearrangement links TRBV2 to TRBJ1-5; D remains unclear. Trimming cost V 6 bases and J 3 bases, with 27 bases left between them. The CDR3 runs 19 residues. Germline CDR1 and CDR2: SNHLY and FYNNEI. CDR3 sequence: CASREITAAIGAPNQPQHF. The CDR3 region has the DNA TGTGCCAGCAGAGAGATTACAGCGGCCATCGGTGCCCCCAATCAGCCCCAGCATTTT.

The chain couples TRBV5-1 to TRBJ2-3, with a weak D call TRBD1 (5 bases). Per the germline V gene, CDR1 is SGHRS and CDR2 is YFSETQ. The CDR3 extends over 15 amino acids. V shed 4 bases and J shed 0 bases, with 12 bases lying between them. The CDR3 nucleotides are TGCGCCAGCAGCCGAGACAGCCTTAGCACAGATACGCAGTATTTT. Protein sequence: CASSRDSLSTDTQYF.

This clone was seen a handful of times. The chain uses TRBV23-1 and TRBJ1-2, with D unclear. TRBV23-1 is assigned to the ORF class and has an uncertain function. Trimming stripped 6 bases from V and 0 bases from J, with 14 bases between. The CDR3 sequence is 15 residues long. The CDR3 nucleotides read TGCGCCAGCAGCCCCTGCACAGTCCCTAACTATGGCTACACCTTC. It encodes CASSPCTVPNYGYTF.